The 18 T cell receptor beta chains given below trace back to one sample, sequenced in a study of beta chain features in type 1 diabetes. Sequencing targeted expressed TCRB transcripts, as all isolated RNA had been reverse transcribed. Assay: immunoSEQ multiplex PCR; the TCRdb copy retains only in-frame clones and omits some. The table has about 360,000 clones, 10% to 15% seen once; the top ten hold under 0.02%. The specimen sequenced was naive CD4+ T cells from blood. These TCRs come from a man aged 18 to 29 in good health.

This clone appeared a few times. The V gene is TRBV29-1, the J gene TRBJ2-7; no clear D. This CDR3 contains 12 residues. CDR1 and CDR2 from the germline V gene are SQVTM and ANQGSEA. Trimming removed 6 bases from V and 0 bases from J, with 9 bases in between. Here the CDR3 DNA reads TGCAGCGTGACCGCTAGCTCCTACGAGCAGTACTTC. It codes for CSVTASSYEQYF.

This clone was seen a few times. This sequence joins TRBV6-5 and TRBJ2-7, with 8 bases identical to TRBD1. CDR3 length equals 15 residues. V was clipped by 3 bases and J by 0 bases; unmatched bases: 4. The germline V gene has CDR1 MNHEY and CDR2 SVGAGI. The CDR3 DNA reads TGTGCCAGCAGTTATTCGGGACAGGCCTCCTACGAGCAGTACTTC. This sequence encodes CASSYSGQASYEQYF.

The gene calls are TRBV7-2 and TRBJ2-3; 8 bases fit TRBD1. Unmatched junction bases numbered 7, after V lost 6 bases and J lost 2 bases. CDR1 SGHTA and CDR2 FQGNSA come from the germline V gene. The CDR3 runs 15 residues. CDR3: CASRPRTGSTDTQYF. CDR3 DNA sequence: TGTGCCAGCAGGCCCAGGACAGGGTCCACAGATACGCAGTATTTT.

This clone was seen a few times. The gene calls are TRBV28 and TRBJ2-7; TRBD1 agrees at 8 bases. The CDR3 totals 16 residues. Germline lookup yields CDR1 MDHEN and CDR2 SYDVKM. The junction had 12 bases not matched to a gene; V was cut back by 5 bases and J by 3 bases. The CDR3: CASSTTGTGARYEQYF. CDR3 DNA sequence: TGTGCCAGCAGTACCACCGGGACAGGAGCCCGCTACGAGCAGTACTTC.

This clone was counted a few times. The genes are TRBV6-6 and TRBJ2-5; 8 bases are shared with TRBD2. Trimming removed 7 bases from V and 5 bases from J; junction bases left unmatched: 6. The length of the CDR3 is 13 residues. CDR1 and CDR2 from the germline V gene are MNHNY and SVGAGI (reference sequence). For the CDR3, the DNA is TGTGCCAGCAAACTCGGGGGGGCTGAGACCCAGTACTTC. It translates to CASKLGGAETQYF.

This sequence joins TRBV28 and TRBJ2-2; TRBD1 agrees at 8 bases. This CDR3 has 15 amino acids. Germline V gene sequence: CDR1 MDHEN, CDR2 SYDVKM. Trimming took 7 bases from V and 2 from J; bases not matched to a gene: 6. DNA for the CDR3: TGTGCCAGCATCCCGACAGGGGCCAACACCGGGGAGCTGTTTTTT. It is translated as CASIPTGANTGELFF.

This clone turned up a few times. This sequence joins TRBV18 and TRBJ2-1; 9 bases are shared with TRBD2. Germline-derived CDR1 and CDR2 are KGHSH and LQKENI. V was pared by 3 bases and J by 1 base, with 1 base of the junction left unmatched. This CDR3 has 15 amino acids. The CDR3 region is CASSPLAGSYNEQFF. The CDR3 DNA sequence: TGTGCCAGCTCACCGCTAGCGGGGTCCTACAATGAGCAGTTCTTC.

This clone has just a few counts. This sequence joins TRBV11-1 and TRBJ2-7, with 8 bases that match TRBD2. This CDR3 spans 14 amino acids. Germline CDR1 SGHAT, CDR2 FQDESV (reference sequence). V was clipped by 5 bases and J by 1 base; unmatched bases: 4. The CDR3 nucleotides read TGTGCCAGCAGCCCGGGACTAGGTTCCTACGAGCAGTACTTC. This codes for CASSPGLGSYEQYF.

The chain couples TRBV4-3 to TRBJ2-7; no clear D gene. CDR1 LGHNA and CDR2 YSLEER come from the germline V gene. The CDR3 length is 15 residues. V lost 1 base and J lost 0, with 10 bases in between. The CDR3 DNA follows: TGCGCCAGCAGCCAAGTATGGCTGATCTCCTACGAGCAGTACTTC. This sequence encodes CASSQVWLISYEQYF.

This clone appeared once. The V gene is TRBV4-3, the J gene TRBJ2-3; 10 positions match TRBD2. The J segment lost 7 bases and the V segment lost 4 bases, leaving 8 bases of the junction unmatched. This CDR3 has 15 residues. Per the germline V gene, CDR1 is LGHNA and CDR2 is YSLEER. DNA of the CDR3: TGCGCCAGCAGCCCGACTAGCGGGTCGACACATACGCAGTATTTT. Translated: CASSPTSGSTHTQYF.

In this sample, this clone turned up a few times. The chain is built from TRBV2 and TRBJ2-5; no clear D gene. The ends were cut back, 7 bases at V and 1 base at J, with 10 bases in the middle. Germline V gene sequence: CDR1 SNHLY, CDR2 FYNNEI. The length of the CDR3 is 13 residues. CDR3 nucleotide sequence: TGTGCCAGCACGGAGATGCCCCAAGAGACCCAGTACTTC. Protein: CASTEMPQETQYF.

The V call is TRBV30, the J call TRBJ1-2; D is undetermined. The CDR3 spans 13 residues. The germline CDR1 and CDR2 sequences are GTSNPN and SVGIG (reference sequence). Between the trimmed V and J ends, which lost 5 bases and 1 base, there was a span of 11 bases. The CDR3: CAWAPAFNYGYTF. CDR3 nucleotide sequence: TGTGCCTGGGCTCCAGCGTTTAACTATGGCTACACCTTC.

J is TRBJ2-3 and V is TRBV6-6; D is undetermined. The ends were cut back, 6 bases at V and 0 bases at J, with 13 bases in the middle. Per germline, CDR1 MNHNY and CDR2 SVGAGI (reference sequence). This CDR3 has 15 amino acids. CDR3: CASRGQYSSTDTQYF. The CDR3 DNA follows: TGTGCCAGCAGGGGCCAGTATTCTAGCACAGATACGCAGTATTTT.

The chain uses TRBV2 and TRBJ2-7; D is unresolved. The length of the CDR3 is 13 residues. V shed 0 bases and J shed 3 bases, with 6 bases lying between them. The germline CDR1 and CDR2 sequences are SNHLY and FYNNEI. The CDR3 DNA sequence: TGTGCCAGCAGTGAAGCGGCAAACTACGAGCAGTACTTC. It specifies CASSEAANYEQYF.

CDR3 coding DNA: TGTGCCAGCAGTTACTCTCGCGGTATCTCCTACGAGCAGTACTTC. As protein: CASSYSRGISYEQYF. The chain employs TRBV6-5 and TRBJ2-7; D gene uncertain. V lost 0 bases to trimming and J lost 0 bases, with 9 bases between them. Germline assignment: CDR1 MNHEY and CDR2 SVGAGI. The CDR3 has 15 amino acids.

The V and J genes are TRBV7-2 and TRBJ2-7, with TRBD2 as a possible D gene (7 bases). The germline CDR1 and CDR2 sequences are SGHTA and FQGNSA. The CDR3 runs to 16 residues. V was trimmed by 3 bases and J by 2 bases, leaving 17 bases between them. The CDR3 protein is CASSFSGAGETYEQYF. In DNA, the CDR3 is TGTGCCAGCAGCTTCAGCGGGGCAGGGGAAACCTACGAGCAGTACTTC.

In its sample, this clone was seen a few times. V is TRBV7-9 and J is TRBJ1-5; no clear D. The CDR3 has 14 amino acids. V lost 6 bases and J lost 7, with 16 bases in between. Germline CDR1 and CDR2: SEHNR and FQNEAQ (reference sequence). The CDR3: CASSLSHGGQPQHF. The CDR3 region has the DNA TGTGCCAGCAGTTTGAGTCACGGCGGGCAGCCCCAGCATTTT. Full variable domain (outside the CDR3, taken from reference TRBV7-9 and TRBJ1-5): DTGVSQNPRHKITKRGQNVTFRCDPISEHNRLYWYRQTLGQGPEFLTYFQNEAQLEKSRLLSDRFSAERPKGSFSTLEIQRTEQGDSAMYLCASSLSHGGQPQHFGDGTRLSIL.

The V and J genes are TRBV30 and TRBJ1-2; D gene uncertain. This CDR3 contains 13 residues. Germline V gene data show CDR1 as GTSNPN and CDR2 as SVGIG (reference sequence). The CDR3 sequence: CVSLVTPGYGYTF. The CDR3 nucleotides are TGTGTGTCCCTCGTTACCCCGGGCTATGGCTACACCTTC. The full variable domain, with the rest looked up from reference TRBV30 and TRBJ1-2, is SQTIHQWPATLVQPVGSPLSLECTVEGTSNPNLYWYRQAAGRGLQLLFYSVGIGQISSEVPQNLSASRPQDRQFILSSKKLLLSDSGFYLCVSLVTPGYGYTFGSGTRLTVV.